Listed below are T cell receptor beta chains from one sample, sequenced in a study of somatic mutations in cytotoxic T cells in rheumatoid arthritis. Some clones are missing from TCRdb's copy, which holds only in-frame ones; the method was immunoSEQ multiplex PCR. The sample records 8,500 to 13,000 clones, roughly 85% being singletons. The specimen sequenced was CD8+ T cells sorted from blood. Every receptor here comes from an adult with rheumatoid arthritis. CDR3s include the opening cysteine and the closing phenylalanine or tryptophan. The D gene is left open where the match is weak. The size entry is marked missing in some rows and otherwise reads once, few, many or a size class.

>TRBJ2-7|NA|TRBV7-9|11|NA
TGTGCCAGCGGCTTAGATTACGAGCAGTACTTC
CASGLDYEQYF
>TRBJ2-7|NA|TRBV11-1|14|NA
TGTGCCAGCAGCCCAGCTGGGGGAGGCTACGAGCAGTACTTC
CASSPAGGGYEQYF
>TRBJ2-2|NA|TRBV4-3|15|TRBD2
TGCGCCAGCAGCCCGCCACTAGCGGGAACCGGGGAGCTGTTTTTT
CASSPPLAGTGELFF
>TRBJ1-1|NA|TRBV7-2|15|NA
TGTGCCAGCAGCTTAGCGCCCCTGGGAGACACTGAAGCTTTCTTT
CASSLAPLGDTEAFF
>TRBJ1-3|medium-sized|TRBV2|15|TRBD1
TGTGCCAGCAGTCCAGACAGGGGCTCTGGAAACACCATATATTTT
CASSPDRGSGNTIYF
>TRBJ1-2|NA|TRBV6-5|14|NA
TGTGCCAGCAGTTACCCCGGAGGGGGGGGAGGCTACACCTTC
CASSYPGGGGGYTF
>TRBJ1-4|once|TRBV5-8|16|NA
TGTGCCAGCAGCTGGATGAGGGGGATGACTAATGAAAAACTGTTTTTT
CASSWMRGMTNEKLFF
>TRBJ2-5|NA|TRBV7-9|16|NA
TGTGCCAGCAGCCCGCTCTTTTCAGAGATCCTAGAGACCCAGTACTTC
CASSPLFSEILETQYF
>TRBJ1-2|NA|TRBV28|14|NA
TGTGCCAGCAGTCCCGGAGGGGGGTCCTGGGGCTACACCTTC
CASSPGGGSWGYTF
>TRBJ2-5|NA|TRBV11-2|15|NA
TGTGCCAGCAGCTTAGCCCAACTAGGACGGGAGACCCAGTACTTC
CASSLAQLGRETQYF
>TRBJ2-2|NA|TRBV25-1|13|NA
TGTGCCAGCCGTGCCGTGAACACCGGGGAGCTGTTTTTT
CASRAVNTGELFF
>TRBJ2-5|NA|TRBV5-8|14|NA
TGTGCCAGCAGCCCATGGGACCTCATAGAGACCCAGTACTTC
CASSPWDLIETQYF
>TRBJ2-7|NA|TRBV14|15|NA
TGTGCCAGCAGCCGGGGGGTGGGCTCCCGGTACGAGCAGTACTTC
CASSRGVGSRYEQYF
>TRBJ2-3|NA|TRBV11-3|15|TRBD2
TGTGCCAGCAGCCCCCAGCGGGGGGGCGTTGATACGCAGTATTTT
CASSPQRGGVDTQYF
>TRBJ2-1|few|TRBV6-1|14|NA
TGTGCCAGCAGTGAAGAGGACGCGACGGATGAGCAGTTCTTC
CASSEEDATDEQFF
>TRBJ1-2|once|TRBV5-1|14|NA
TGCGCCAGCAGCTTTGGGGGTGAAAATAATGGCTACACCTTC
CASSFGGENNGYTF
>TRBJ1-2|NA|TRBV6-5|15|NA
TGTGCCAGCAGTTACTCGAACAGACGACTATATGGCTACACCTTC
CASSYSNRRLYGYTF
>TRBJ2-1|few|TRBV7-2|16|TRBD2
TGTGCCAGCAGCTTAGGGTGGCTAGCGGGAAACAATGAGCAGTTCTTC
CASSLGWLAGNNEQFF
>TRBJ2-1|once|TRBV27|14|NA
TGTGCCAGCAGTTTCGATGAGGTCTACAATGAGCAGTTCTTC
CASSFDEVYNEQFF
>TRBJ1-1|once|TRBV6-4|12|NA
TGTGCCAGCAGATCGGGGAACACTGAAGCTTTCTTT
CASRSGNTEAFF
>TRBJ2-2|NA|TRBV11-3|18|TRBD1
TGTGCCAGCAGCTTCCGGACAGGGTCGTTGGTTGACACCGGGGAGCTGTTTTTT
CASSFRTGSLVDTGELFF
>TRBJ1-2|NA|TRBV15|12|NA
TGTGCCACCAGCGCTCTACCCTGGGGCTACACCTTC
CATSALPWGYTF
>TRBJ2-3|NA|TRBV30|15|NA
TGTGCCTGGAGTGTATGGGGGAGAGGAACAGATACGCAGTATTTT
CAWSVWGRGTDTQYF
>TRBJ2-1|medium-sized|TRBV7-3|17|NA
TGTGCCAGCAGCACCGGGGTCGGGGGGCTGTCAGTTGATGAGCAGTTCTTC
CASSTGVGGLSVDEQFF
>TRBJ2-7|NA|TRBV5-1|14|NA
TGCGCCAGCAGGCATTTACTGGGGTCCTACGAGCAGTACTTC
CASRHLLGSYEQYF
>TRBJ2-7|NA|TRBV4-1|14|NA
TGCGCCAGCAGCCTATCTAATGGCGTCCAGGAGCAGTACTTC
CASSLSNGVQEQYF
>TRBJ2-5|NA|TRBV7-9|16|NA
TGCGCCAGCAGCCAAGATTTTTGGGGCGACCAAGAGACCCAGTACTTC
CASSQDFWGDQETQYF
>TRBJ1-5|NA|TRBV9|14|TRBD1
TGTGCCAGCAGCGTAGTAACAGGGGAACAGCCCCAGCATTTT
CASSVVTGEQPQHF
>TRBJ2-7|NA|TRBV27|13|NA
TGTGCCAGCAGTTACACAGGGTCGCGCGAGCAGTACTTC
CASSYTGSREQYF
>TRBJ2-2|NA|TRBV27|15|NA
TGTGCCAGCAGTTCGGTTTCATTTAGGGCCGGGGAGCTGTTTTTT
CASSSVSFRAGELFF
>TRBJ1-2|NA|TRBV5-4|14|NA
TGTGCCAGCAGCTTGGAATCTGAGGGAGTTGGCTACACCTTC
CASSLESEGVGYTF
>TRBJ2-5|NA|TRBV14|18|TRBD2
TGTGCCAGCAGCCAACCGTTCTTACTAGCGGGAGAGGAGGAGACCCAGTACTTC
CASSQPFLLAGEEETQYF